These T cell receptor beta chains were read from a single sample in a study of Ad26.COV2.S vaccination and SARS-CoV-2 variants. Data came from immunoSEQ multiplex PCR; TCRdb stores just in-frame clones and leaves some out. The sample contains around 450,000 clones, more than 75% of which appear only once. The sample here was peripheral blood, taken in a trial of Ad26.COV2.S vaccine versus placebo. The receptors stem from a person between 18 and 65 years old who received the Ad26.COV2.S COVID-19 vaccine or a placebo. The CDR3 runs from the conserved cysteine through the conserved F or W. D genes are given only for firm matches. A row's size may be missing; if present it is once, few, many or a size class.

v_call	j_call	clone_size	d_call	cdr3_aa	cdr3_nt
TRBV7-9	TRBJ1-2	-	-	CASSLAAGGGGYTF	TGTGCCAGCAGCTTAGCCGCAGGCGGTGGTGGCTACACCTTC
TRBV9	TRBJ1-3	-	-	CASSVDEGNTIYF	TGTGCCAGCAGCGTAGATGAGGGAAACACCATATATTTT
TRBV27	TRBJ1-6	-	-	CASSSDPNSPLHF	TGTGCCAGCAGTTCCGACCCGAATTCACCCCTCCACTTT
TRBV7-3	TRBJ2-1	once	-	CASSADKNNEQFF	TGTGCCAGCAGCGCGGACAAAAACAATGAGCAGTTCTTC
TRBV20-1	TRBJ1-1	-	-	CSAYTVTEAFF	TGCAGTGCTTATACCGTAACTGAAGCTTTCTTT
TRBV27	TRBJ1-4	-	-	CASSTLGEKLFF	TGTGCCAGCAGTACCCTTGGTGAAAAACTGTTTTTT
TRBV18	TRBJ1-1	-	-	CASSPGGMNTEAFF	TGTGCCAGCTCACCCGGAGGGATGAACACTGAAGCTTTCTTT
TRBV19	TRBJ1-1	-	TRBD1	CASSRGGGRGIGEAFF	TGTGCCAGTAGCCGAGGAGGGGGCAGGGGGATTGGTGAAGCTTTCTTT
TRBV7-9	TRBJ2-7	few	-	CASSPLRGRSYEQYF	TGTGCCAGCAGCCCTCTCAGGGGCCGCTCCTACGAGCAGTACTTC
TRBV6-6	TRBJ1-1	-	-	CASRFGSMNTEAFF	TGTGCCAGCAGGTTTGGCAGCATGAACACTGAAGCTTTCTTT
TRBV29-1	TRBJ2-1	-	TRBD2	CSVEGGLALRSSYNEQFF	TGCAGCGTTGAGGGGGGACTAGCCCTCAGGAGCTCCTACAATGAGCAGTTCTTC
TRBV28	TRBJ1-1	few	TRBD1	CASINFGTGNTEAFF	TGTGCCAGCATTAATTTCGGGACAGGGAACACTGAAGCTTTCTTT
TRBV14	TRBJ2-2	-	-	CASSQTRGVGGELFF	TGTGCCAGCAGCCAAACCAGGGGGGTCGGCGGGGAGCTGTTTTTT
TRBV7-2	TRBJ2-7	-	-	CASSSTGGLYEQYF	TGTGCCAGCAGCTCTACCGGGGGGCTCTACGAGCAGTACTTC
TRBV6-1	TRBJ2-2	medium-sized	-	CASSEGDTGELFF	TGTGCCAGCAGTGAAGGGGACACCGGGGAGCTGTTTTTT
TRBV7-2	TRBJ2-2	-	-	CASSPRLLGYGGELFF	TGTGCCAGCAGCCCCCGTTTGTTAGGGTATGGCGGGGAGCTGTTTTTT
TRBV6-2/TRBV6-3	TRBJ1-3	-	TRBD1	CASSKISTGPGNTIYF	TGTGCCAGCAGTAAAATCTCGACAGGGCCTGGAAACACCATATATTTT
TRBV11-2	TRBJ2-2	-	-	CASSDSGTGELFF	TGTGCCAGCAGTGATTCGGGCACCGGGGAGCTGTTTTTT
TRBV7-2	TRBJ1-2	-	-	CASSPGQEVYGYTF	TGTGCCAGCAGCCCGGGCCAAGAGGTCTATGGCTACACCTTC
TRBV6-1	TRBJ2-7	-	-	CASSDAPGSSYEQYF	TGTGCCAGCAGTGATGCGCCAGGGAGCTCCTACGAGCAGTACTTC
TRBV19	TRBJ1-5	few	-	CASSIMFGGRNQPQHF	TGTGCCAGTAGTATAATGTTTGGGGGTAGAAATCAGCCCCAGCATTTT
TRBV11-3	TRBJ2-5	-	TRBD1	CASSPTGIETQYF	TGTGCCAGCAGCCCGACAGGGATAGAGACCCAGTACTTC
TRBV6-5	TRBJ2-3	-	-	CASSRGTVKADTQYF	TGTGCCAGCAGTCGAGGGACTGTCAAGGCAGATACGCAGTATTTT
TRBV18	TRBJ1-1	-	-	CASSPQGVGRSFF	TGTGCCAGCTCACCACAGGGGGTTGGGAGGTCTTTCTTT
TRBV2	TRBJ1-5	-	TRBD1	CASRANRGLSNQPQHF	TGTGCCAGCAGAGCAAACAGGGGGTTAAGCAATCAGCCCCAGCATTTT
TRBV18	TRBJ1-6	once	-	CASSPTRVGGDSPLHF	TGTGCCAGCTCACCAACCCGAGTGGGTGGGGATTCACCCCTCCACTTT
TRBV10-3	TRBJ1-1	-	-	CAISESSRGRGNTEAFF	TGTGCCATCAGTGAGTCGAGCAGGGGAAGGGGTAACACTGAAGCTTTCTTT
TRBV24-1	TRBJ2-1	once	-	CATSDSTLGSYNEQFF	TGTGCCACCAGTGATTCGACCCTGGGGTCCTACAATGAGCAGTTCTTC
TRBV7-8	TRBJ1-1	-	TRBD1	CASSLDRMNTEAFF	TGTGCCAGCAGCCTGGACAGGATGAACACTGAAGCTTTCTTT
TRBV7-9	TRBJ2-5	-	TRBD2	CASSSRLAGVETQYF	TGTGCCAGCAGCTCCCGACTAGCGGGGGTTGAGACCCAGTACTTC
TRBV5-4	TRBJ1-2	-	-	CASSTGTQGFGGYTF	TGTGCCAGCAGCACAGGGACTCAGGGGTTTGGTGGCTACACCTTC
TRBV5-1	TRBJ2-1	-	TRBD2	CASSLTSAREQFF	TGCGCCAGCAGCTTGACTAGCGCCCGGGAGCAGTTCTTC
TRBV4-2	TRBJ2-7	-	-	CASSQVSGGTYEQYF	TGTGCCAGCAGCCAAGTAAGCGGTGGAACCTACGAGCAGTACTTC
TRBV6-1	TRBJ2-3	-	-	CASSELFSTDTQYF	TGTGCCAGCAGTGAACTATTTAGCACAGATACGCAGTATTTT
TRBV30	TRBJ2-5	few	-	CAWSVQQETQYF	TGTGCCTGGAGTGTACAGCAAGAGACCCAGTACTTC
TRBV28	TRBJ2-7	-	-	CASSLGLRLYEQYF	TGTGCCAGCAGTTTAGGCCTCCGGCTCTACGAGCAGTACTTC
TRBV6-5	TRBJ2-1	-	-	CASNGGNEQFF	TGTGCCAGCAACGGGGGAAATGAGCAGTTCTTC
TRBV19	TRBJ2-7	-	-	CAKRGIQEITYEQYF	TGTGCCAAAAGAGGAATACAGGAAATCACCTACGAGCAGTACTTC
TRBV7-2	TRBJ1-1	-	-	CASSLYRSRDTEAFF	TGTGCCAGCAGCTTATACAGGAGCCGCGACACTGAAGCTTTCTTT
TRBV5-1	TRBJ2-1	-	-	CASSFRDNEQFF	TGCGCCAGCAGCTTCCGAGACAATGAGCAGTTCTTC
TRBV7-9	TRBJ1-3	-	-	CASSPGRGELSGNTIYF	TGTGCCAGCAGTCCCGGCCGGGGGGAGCTCTCTGGAAACACCATATATTTT
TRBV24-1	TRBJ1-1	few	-	CATSGSPPEAFF	TGTGCCACCAGTGGTAGTCCTCCTGAAGCTTTCTTT